A selection of T cell receptor beta chains follows, all from one sample in a study of technical replicates of blood from a few donors. Measured with immunoSEQ multiplex PCR; TCRdb has only the in-frame clones, and not every one. The table shows approximately 73,000 clones, with 85% to 95% occurring only once. The sequenced material came from T cells isolated from PBMCs. These receptor sequences come from a human donor in good health. Both conserved end residues are part of each CDR3. D genes are given only for firm matches. Size tells how often a clone was seen (once, few, many) or the class of an expanded clone, and some rows leave it out.

clone size	V gene	D gene	J gene	CDR3 protein	CDR3 DNA
-	TRBV2	-	TRBJ2-2	CASSTGWTGELFF	TGTGCCAGTTCGACAGGATGGACCGGGGAGCTGTTTTTT
-	TRBV19	-	TRBJ1-1	CASSIRSRNPRQNTEAFF	TGTGCCAGTAGTATAAGGTCCAGGAACCCAAGGCAGAACACTGAAGCTTTCTTT
-	TRBV27	-	TRBJ2-7	CASLGPNYEQYF	TGTGCCAGCCTGGGGCCTAACTACGAGCAGTACTTC
-	TRBV7-2	TRBD1	TRBJ1-4	CASSFDRGRVTNEKLFF	TGTGCCAGCAGCTTTGACAGGGGCAGAGTTACTAATGAAAAACTGTTTTTT
-	TRBV6-5	-	TRBJ1-2	CASSISIGGDYGYTF	TGTGCCAGCTCTATTAGTATAGGAGGGGACTATGGCTACACCTTC
-	TRBV30	-	TRBJ2-5	CAWSPPGEETQYF	TGTGCCTGGAGTCCCCCCGGAGAAGAGACCCAGTACTTC
-	TRBV25-1	TRBD1	TRBJ2-5	CASASGGQGVGETQYF	TGTGCCAGCGCCTCCGGGGGACAGGGGGTCGGAGAGACCCAGTACTTC
-	TRBV11-3	-	TRBJ1-2	CASSLGRVGYTF	TGTGCCAGCAGCTTAGGCCGAGTGGGCTACACCTTC
-	TRBV27	-	TRBJ2-1	CASSLGGPYNEQFF	TGTGCCAGCAGTTTGGGGGGGCCCTACAATGAGCAGTTCTTC
-	TRBV7-8	-	TRBJ2-1	CASSLTPAESSYNEQFF	TGTGCCAGCAGCTTAACCCCAGCGGAGAGCTCCTACAATGAGCAGTTCTTC
-	TRBV18	-	TRBJ2-7	CASSRAGTYEQYF	TGTGCCAGCTCACGGGCAGGGACCTACGAGCAGTACTTC
-	TRBV2	TRBD2	TRBJ2-5	CASSLGLAGEETQYF	TGTGCCAGCAGTCTTGGACTAGCGGGAGAAGAGACCCAGTACTTC
-	TRBV25-1	-	TRBJ2-7	CASRNRDEQYF	TGTGCCAGCAGAAACAGGGACGAGCAGTACTTC
-	TRBV15	TRBD2	TRBJ2-7	CATSREGSGRAYEQYF	TGTGCCACCAGCAGAGAAGGTAGCGGGAGGGCCTACGAGCAGTACTTC
-	TRBV5-6	TRBD1	TRBJ2-2	CASSFPQLAPGGSPGELFF	TGTGCCAGCAGCTTCCCTCAGCTAGCCCCAGGGGGTAGTCCCGGGGAGCTGTTTTTT
-	TRBV21-1	-	TRBJ2-2	CASSNFYREGNTGELFF	TGTGCCAGCAGCAACTTCTACAGGGAGGGAAACACCGGGGAGCTGTTTTTT
once	TRBV11-3	-	TRBJ1-1	CASTQYMNTEAFF	TGTGCCAGCACCCAATACATGAACACTGAAGCTTTCTTT
-	TRBV19	-	TRBJ1-1	CASVQAMNTEAFF	TGTGCCAGTGTTCAGGCGATGAACACTGAAGCTTTCTTT
-	TRBV6-5	-	TRBJ1-2	CASSRGPNYGYTF	TGTGCCAGCAGTCGAGGGCCAAACTATGGCTACACCTTC
few	TRBV30	-	TRBJ1-1	CAWSREATEAFF	TGTGCCTGGAGTAGGGAGGCCACTGAAGCTTTCTTT
-	TRBV6-1	-	TRBJ1-1	CASSDRGVNTEAFF	TGTGCCAGCAGTGACCGGGGGGTGAACACTGAAGCTTTCTTT
-	TRBV11-2	-	TRBJ2-7	CASSLDDF	TGTGCCAGCAGCTTAGACGACTTC
-	TRBV5-4	TRBD2	TRBJ2-3	CASSLGGLAGEFLDTQYF	TGTGCCAGCAGCTTGGGGGGACTAGCGGGAGAGTTCTTAGATACGCAGTATTTT
-	TRBV30	TRBD2	TRBJ2-3	CAWTTTSVSTDTQYF	TGTGCCTGGACTACGACTAGCGTAAGCACAGATACGCAGTATTTT
-	TRBV4-2	-	TRBJ2-7	CASSPSSYYEQYF	TGTGCCAGCAGCCCTTCGTCCTACTACGAGCAGTACTTC
-	TRBV9	-	TRBJ1-2	CASSVAGSSNYGYTF	TGTGCCAGCAGCGTGGCCGGGAGCTCAAACTATGGCTACACCTTC
-	TRBV13	-	TRBJ1-1	CASSDRGGGTEAFF	TGTGCCAGCAGCGATAGGGGCGGGGGCACTGAAGCTTTCTTT
-	TRBV7-7	-	TRBJ2-2	CASSFRAGELFF	TGTGCTAGCAGCTTCCGGGCCGGGGAGCTGTTTTTT
-	TRBV7-9	-	TRBJ2-3	CASSSRGTDTQYF	TGTGCCAGCAGCTCCCGGGGCACAGATACGCAGTATTTT
-	TRBV7-3	TRBD1	TRBJ2-7	CASSFTGGPANEQYF	TGTGCCAGCAGCTTCACAGGGGGCCCCGCCAACGAGCAGTACTTC
-	TRBV4-1	-	TRBJ1-2	CASRPRDPGGYTF	TGCGCCAGCAGACCCCGGGATCCGGGGGGCTACACCTTC
-	TRBV6-5	TRBD2	TRBJ2-1	CASSYGTSGSLNEQFF	TGTGCCAGCAGTTACGGCACTAGCGGGAGTTTGAATGAGCAGTTCTTC
-	TRBV5-6	TRBD1	TRBJ1-1	CASSLATGVTEAFF	TGTGCCAGCAGCTTGGCCACAGGGGTCACTGAAGCTTTCTTT
-	TRBV6-5	TRBD1	TRBJ1-5	CASSMGQGARQPQHF	TGTGCCAGCAGCATGGGACAGGGGGCGAGGCAGCCCCAGCATTTT
-	TRBV4-3	TRBD1	TRBJ2-2	CASGHRQGSVYGELFF	TGCGCCAGCGGCCACCGACAGGGTTCGGTATACGGGGAGCTGTTTTTT
-	TRBV5-4	-	TRBJ1-1	CASSPGRTGRLGTEAFF	TGTGCCAGCAGCCCCGGCCGGACTGGAAGGTTAGGAACTGAAGCTTTCTTT
-	TRBV11-2	-	TRBJ2-7	CASSLYGVPYEQYF	TGTGCCAGCAGCTTATACGGAGTTCCCTACGAGCAGTACTTC
-	TRBV4-1	-	TRBJ2-7	CASSQGGEAYEQYF	TGCGCCAGCAGCCAGGGAGGAGAGGCCTACGAGCAGTACTTC
-	TRBV19	TRBD2	TRBJ2-2	CASSMGGRTGELFF	TGTGCCAGCAGTATGGGGGGGAGGACCGGGGAGCTGTTTTTT
-	TRBV7-7	-	TRBJ2-3	CASSPDNTDTQYF	TGTGCTAGCAGCCCGGACAACACAGATACGCAGTATTTT
once	TRBV9	TRBD2	TRBJ2-7	CASSPTLAGFSYEQYF	TGTGCCAGCAGCCCCACTCTAGCGGGATTCTCCTACGAGCAGTACTTC
once	TRBV6-5	TRBD1	TRBJ1-4	CASSWGDRVNEKLFF	TGTGCCAGCAGTTGGGGAGACAGGGTTAATGAAAAACTGTTTTTT
-	TRBV2	-	TRBJ1-1	CASLKTGLNTEAFF	TGTGCCAGCCTGAAGACAGGTCTGAACACTGAAGCTTTCTTT
-	TRBV2	TRBD2	TRBJ2-7	CASSESPGLAGVEQYF	TGTGCCAGCAGTGAATCTCCGGGACTAGCGGGAGTAGAGCAGTACTTC
-	TRBV7-9	-	TRBJ1-1	CASSLDREKPSSTEAFF	TGTGCCAGCAGCTTAGACAGGGAAAAACCCAGTAGCACTGAAGCTTTCTTT
-	TRBV7-9	TRBD1	TRBJ2-7	CASSSSGQGSEQYF	TGTGCCAGCAGCTCCTCGGGACAGGGGTCCGAGCAGTACTTC
-	TRBV25-1	-	TRBJ1-2	CASSDGGLSGYTF	TGTGCCAGCAGTGACGGGGGACTGTCAGGCTACACCTTC